This T cell receptor beta chain was obtained from a study of tumor-infiltrating lymphocytes in oesophageal squamous cell carcinoma. TCRdb re-derived calls from the PCR reads in MiXCR, one entry per CDR3 protein. Altogether 10,000 to 12,000 distinct CDR3 sequences are present, approximately 60% being singletons, with the ten largest covering roughly 27%. Looked up from germline, CDR1 is SGHAT and CDR2 is FQNNGV. The CDR3 contains 15 residues. V shed 5 bases and J 3 bases; nucleotides not matched to a gene: 4. This clonotype originated in a female donor with esophageal squamous cell carcinoma. The sequencing sample was made of esophageal tumor tissue. The chain couples TRBV11-2 to TRBJ2-7; 13 positions agree with TRBD2. Here the CDR3 reads CASSLGLAGYYEQYF. The CDR3, as DNA: TGTGCCAGCAGCCTGGGACTAGCGGGGTACTACGAGCAGTACTTC.